This T cell receptor beta chain was recovered during a study of T-cell reconstitution after alpha-beta-depleted transplantation in children. It was with unique molecular identifiers that the TCRbeta library was prepared. TCRdb re-derived calls from the PCR reads in MiXCR, one entry per CDR3 protein. Of 200,000 to 250,000 distinct CDR3 sequences detected, approximately 12% appear once; the ten largest clones hold about 2.6%. The V and J ends lost 2 bases and 5 bases, in that order; junction bases with no gene match: 10. CDR3 length: 17 amino acids. Germline V CDR1 and CDR2: LGHNA, YNFKEQ. The starting material was PBMCs from the stem cell graft donor, obtained from the stem cell graft. This receptor was obtained from a human donor who donated a stem cell graft to a child with acute lymphoblastic leukemia. This chain uses TRBV4-2 with TRBJ2-1; 9 nucleotides match TRBD2. CDR3 region: CASSQRRKREDHNEQFF. CDR3 nucleotides: TGTGCCAGCAGCCAAAGACGCAAGCGGGAGGACCACAATGAGCAGTTCTTC.